The clone carrying this T cell receptor beta chain was observed a single time. The antigen is unknown. Assay used: immunoSEQ multiplex PCR; TCRdb lists only in-frame clones, some missing. The table records about 21,000 clones, roughly 85% of them present only once. Specified time point: cycle 4 day 1 (C4D1), after 6 weeks of nivolumab. Every single patient, without exception, relapsed after autologous stem cell transplantation, and brentuximab vedotin exposure varied. The data belong to a study of PD-1 blockade in classical Hodgkin lymphoma. For the study at large: Patients were given intravenous nivolumab, 3 mg/kg, every 2 weeks. Overall study findings and caveats: Patients starting nivolumab under 1 year after ASCT were excluded. CD4+ but not CD8+ TCR diversity rose significantly by C4D1. Possibly reflecting disease activity or prior therapy, repertoire differences have causes that remain undefined.

In germline, CDR1 is SGHTA, CDR2 FQGTGA. V trimming: 5 bases; J trimming: 6 bases; junction bases outside the gene matches: 11. The CDR3 has 17 residues. The sample in question was peripheral blood mononuclear cells (PBMCs), obtained before the fourth cycle of nivolumab. The sequence was obtained from a human donor with classical Hodgkin lymphoma. The V call is TRBV7-3, the J call TRBJ2-1; 12 bases match TRBD2. The CDR3 coding sequence is TGTGCCAGCAGCCCCGGAGGGACTAGCGGGCTACTCAATGAGCAGTTCTTC. It translates to CASSPGGTSGLLNEQFF.